This T cell receptor beta chain was found in a study of cytomegalovirus exposure and HLA in healthy donors listed by TCRdb under 2017. The study in broad terms: An earlier analysis of around 600 of the donors reported 250 to 350 Gb of sequence data and 117 million unique TCR beta sequences from 150 million to 200 million T cells. A separate validation cohort of 100 to 150 different subjects was used in addition to the approximately 640-subject first cohort. Typing coverage varied by locus: roughly 629-640 donors for A, B, C, DRB1 and DQB1; about 520 for DQA1; about 600 for DPA1; roughly 450 for DPB1. A later genetic analysis used genome-wide SNP genotypes for 398 of the 666 donors, treating that subset as a discovery cohort. A later analysis re-examined previously published TCR beta repertoires from just over 650 donors and added high-resolution HLA genotyping to investigate patterns of TCR occurrence. Alongside the repertoire data, information on donor age, sex, ethnicity and CMV serostatus was compiled. Both class I and class II loci were covered by HLA typing, at four-digit resolution. Among the roughly 390 genotyped donors, roughly 80% belonged to the genetic ancestry cluster associated with self-reported Caucasian donors. An early release that covered several hundred HLA-typed donors contained approximately 300 gigabases of sequencing data and tens of millions of unique TCR sequences. Rather than using new phenotypic data, the later analysis identified candidate immune exposures from TCR beta sequences and from how often those sequences occurred across donors. The study was designed to test whether signatures of past pathogen exposure could be identified by cataloging public T cell receptors. The study combined high-throughput TCR immunosequencing, statistical association of individual TCRs with disease status, and machine learning to predict cytomegalovirus infection status. A few DR-DQ haplotypes were treated as single units for association and clustering because of strong linkage in the cohort. The study profiled the T cell repertoires of some 610 subjects by immunosequencing and related them to cytomegalovirus serostatus. An earlier analysis of several hundred of the donors applied high-throughput TCR beta sequencing to assess whether each TCR beta V gene segment acted as functional or pseudogenic. Among about 410 genotyped donors of the cohort, an average of about 240,000 unique TCR beta nucleotide sequences was sequenced per donor, of which 15% to 20% were non-productive. Every discovery cohort repertoire had been produced on one sequencing platform. Study-level results and caveats: The study listed approximately 160 TCR beta chains as associated with cytomegalovirus. Correlated functional status among segregating V segments might reflect linkage disequilibrium, but an unknown experimental factor could not be ruled out. A later analysis found that TCR association rates varied across HLA loci, with DRB1 alleles showing the most associated TCRs and HLA-C alleles the fewest. HLA typing was unavailable for some donors at each locus, so association tests used only the typed subset. A cluster of highly shared sequence variants was judged likely to be a technical artifact of the sequencing pipeline. The 87-base-pair reads could not distinguish some IMGT-functional V segments, including TRBV6-2 and TRBV6-3, so those segments were excluded. In both the original and validation cohorts, the classifier was reported to diagnose cytomegalovirus status with high specificity and sensitivity. Because counts were too low, under 20 rarely observed V segments, including chromosome 9 orphons, were left out of the earlier analysis of 587 of the donors. It was suggested by the authors that the approach could potentially be generalized to other disease states and immunological phenotypes. A further reported finding was that TCR beta sequences accurately predicted the HLA-A and HLA-B alleles for most subjects in the first cohort. When HLA alleles, especially DR and DQ, strongly co-occurred, attributing TCR associations to individual alleles was difficult. Roughly uniform sequencing depth across donors was assumed in presence/absence analyses, although this assumption may not hold. In a later analysis, several top co-occurrence clusters were reported to appear linked to parvovirus B19, influenza, CMV and Epstein-Barr virus. In a later analysis, most CMV-associated TCR beta chains were found to appear HLA-restricted, with HLA associations seemingly driven largely by CMV exposure. Three of the identified cytomegalovirus-associated TCR beta chains were confirmed in vitro to be specific for cytomegalovirus antigens. Immune exposure information for the cohort was limited to CMV serostatus. In an earlier analysis of under 600 of the donors, most TCR beta V segments were observed in productive rearrangements about 87% or about 30% of the time, broadly matching IMGT annotations. In this cohort, only TCR beta chains were sequenced, and detectable features were limited by the absence of alpha or paired-chain data. A later genetic analysis reported fewer N-insertions in productive TCRs among donors in an Asian-associated ancestry cluster than the roughly 670-donor mean. In a later genetic analysis, a missense DCLRE1C variant was associated with V-gene and J-gene trimming of TCR beta chains, and the association was replicated in an independent cohort. In a later analysis, some 18,000 TCR beta sequences were associated with specific HLA alleles at a false discovery rate of 0.05. Across donors, most TCR sequences were observed very rarely, whereas some public TCRs were present in many individuals. A later analysis found that HLA-associated TCR beta chains were more clonally expanded and had lower generation probabilities than equally common non-associated chains.

CDR1 and CDR2, looked up from the germline V gene, are SGHTA and FQGNSA. Germline trimming amounts to 4 bases on V and 4 bases on J, with 8 as the count of junction bases outside the gene matches. The CDR3, from cysteine to phenylalanine, totals 16 residues. Only the CDR3 DNA stays, 48 bases, in frame from base 1. In its sample, this clone was seen once. Its antigen target is currently unknown. No much larger clone exists at a distance of one base, and base qualities are not known. The cohort consisted of 600 to 700 healthy bone marrow donors. At the time of sampling, every cohort member was nominally healthy, though immune exposures that went unrecorded were likely present. The donor tested CMV seronegative, placing the donor among the 352 seronegative members of the cohort. A peripheral blood sample was provided by each donor, and peripheral blood mononuclear cells were used for TCR beta sequencing. The Qiagen DNeasy Blood Extraction Kit was used to extract genomic DNA from the blood cell samples.

Preparation of the library involved the immunoSEQ multiplex PCR assay. A mixture of 60 forward primers for TCR Vbeta segments and 13 reverse primers for TCR Jbeta segments was used in the multiplex PCR. The CDR3 region of rearranged TCR beta genes was amplified from genomic DNA with a multiplex PCR assay. Amplified TCR beta libraries were sequenced as 87-base-pair reads on the Illumina HiSeq System. The original pipeline was this. A later analysis counted about 76 million unique TCR beta chains across the 690 or so repertoires, and 10 million to 11 million of these chains were shared by at least two donors. A nearest-neighbor algorithm error-corrected the raw reads and collapsed the reads into unique sequences, merging closely related sequences to remove PCR and sequencing errors. V, D and J gene segments were assigned by aligning CDR3 sequences to IMGT reference sequences. For a sequence to be retained, a match of at least six nucleotides to both a V gene segment and a J gene segment was required. A rearrangement counted as productive if the CDR3 had no stop codons and remained in frame with V and J, and every other rearrangement counted as non-productive. CDR3 was defined according to IMGT convention as the region running from the second conserved V-encoded cysteine to the conserved J-encoded phenylalanine. Sequences without an unambiguous match to a single V gene segment were excluded from the earlier analysis of a few hundred of the donors. In an earlier analysis of some 590 of the donors, V segments were called functional above 56.7% productive rearrangements and were called segregating when the between-donor standard deviation exceeded 5%. A statistical classification framework was built for diagnosing cytomegalovirus status from the catalog of TCR beta chain sequences. V and J gene assignment, in a later analysis, came from comparing TCR nucleotide sequences with IMGT/GENE-DB human TR gene sequences. In a later analysis, CDR3 sequences and most-parsimonious VDJ recombination scenarios were assigned using the TCRdist pipeline. In a later analysis, each TCR beta chain was defined by its CDR3 amino acid sequence together with its V-gene family, and reads lacking a unique V-gene family were excluded. To address suspected cross-contamination and a sequencing artifact, a later analysis removed roughly 580 highly shared, low-generation-probability nucleotide sequences. In a later analysis, a clonal expansion index for each public chain was calculated from normalized within-repertoire ranks of inferred template counts. In a later analysis, generation probabilities were computed using a VDJ recombination model fitted to out-of-frame rearrangements, and the results were checked against IGoR. Hypergeometric tests were used in a later analysis to score TCR-TCR, TCR-HLA and TCR-CMV co-occurrence, with a repertoire-size bias correction applied to the TCR pairs. A later analysis estimated false discovery rates by permuting HLA or CMV assignments 20 times. In a later analysis, co-occurring TCRs were grouped with DBSCAN, and TCRdist sequence similarity was added when clustering was performed within HLA-allele-positive subsets. Repertoires with fewer than 30,000 or more than 120,000 public chains, plus five repertoires with anomalous nucleotide sharing, were excluded from co-occurrence clustering. This immuneACCESS table, as held by TCRdb, lists in-frame sequences with V and J called but not all clones. Of the missing ones, under half trace to an unresolved V gene in checked studies; the others have no known cause. V, J and clone size derive from that table, while D and trimming were established from the DNA sequence. This sample has some 130,000 clones in its table, and over 60% of those were observed once. Approximately 3.4% of the sample belongs to the ten largest clones.

Rearrangement joined TRBV7-2 to TRBJ2-2, with 8 bases in between that match TRBD2. This TCR derives from a middle-aged man in good health and CMV-seronegative. The sample comprised PBMCs. The nucleotide sequence reads as follows: TGTGCCAGCAGCTATATAGCGGGGATGGGCACCGGGGAGCTGTTTTTT. Its product reads: CASSYIAGMGTGELFF.